This TCR gamma chain was sequenced during a study of Vδ1+ human thymocytes. Regarding the study as a whole: Many TRG clonotypes were shared between donors; TRD repertoires were essentially private. Thymic TRG and TRD repertoires appeared highly polyclonal. Thymic delta-chain repertoires held 20% to 25% Vdelta2 sequences and few Vdelta3, despite high sort purity.

The template was reverse-transcribed extracted RNA. Multiplex PCR used pooled V-gene forward primers and a constant-region reverse primer to amplify CDR3s. TCRdb re-called the multiplex PCR reads through CATT. The table shows about 23,000 gamma-chain clones, with about 13% occurring only once. CDR3 length equals 12 residues. J was trimmed by 2 bases and V by 5 bases; bases with no gene match: 3. CDR1 and CDR2 from the germline V gene are EGSTGY and YDSYTSSV. This clone appeared a few times. Its target is not known. Alphabeta T cells were depleted, then CD3+ Vdelta1+ Vdelta2- thymocytes were FACS-sorted. Purity of the sorted Vdelta1+ thymocytes ranged from roughly 97% to 99.6%.

The rearrangement joins TRGV4 to TRGJ1 or TRGJ2. The clonotype was recovered from a child younger than two who had congenital heart surgery. Sequencing input: Vdelta1+ gamma-delta thymocytes from the thymus. Regarding subset: FACS-sorted CD3+ TCRalphabeta- TCRVdelta1+ TCRVdelta2- thymocytes. CDR3 DNA: TGTGCCACCTGGGTAGATTATTATAAGAAACTCTTT. It translates to CATWVDYYKKLF.